A single sample gave rise to the 13 T cell receptor beta chains below, sequenced in a study of T cell responses to AZD1222 COVID-19 vaccine. TCRdb's copy holds only in-frame clones and misses some; the assay was immunoSEQ multiplex PCR. This repertoire shows roughly 84,000 clones, roughly 87% found once; its top ten account for about 1.6%. The source material was peripheral blood, sampled on day 0 of AZD1222 vaccination. These receptors came from an adult in good health.

The chain recombines TRBV13 with TRBJ2-7, with D unresolved. Trimming pared 1 base from V and 2 bases from J, leaving 0 bases between. This CDR3 has 11 residues. Germline V gene lookup returns CDR1 PRHDT and CDR2 FYEKMQ (reference sequence). The CDR3 DNA reads as TGTGCCAGCAGCTTAGCCTACGAGCAGTACTTC. This sequence encodes CASSLAYEQYF. Looking up the rest from reference TRBV13 and TRBJ2-7 gives the full variable domain: AAGVIQSPRHLIKEKRETATLKCYPIPRHDTVYWYQQGPGQDPQFLISFYEKMQSDKGSIPDRFSAQQFSDYHSELNMSSLELGDSALYFCASSLAYEQYFGPGTRLTVT.

In nucleotides, the CDR3 is TGTGCCAGTAGACTAGCGGGAGGGCTGGAGGAGCAGTACTTC. This gives the protein CASRLAGGLEEQYF. The chain links TRBV19 to TRBJ2-7; TRBD2 aligns across 13 bases. Per germline, CDR1 LNHDA and CDR2 SQIVND (reference sequence). The CDR3 covers 14 residues. The ends lost 6 bases at V and 7 bases at J; junction bases unmatched: 6.

The table lists this clone with a few counts. The V gene is TRBV19, the J gene TRBJ2-1; TRBD2 matches at 9 bases. There are 15 residues in the CDR3. The germline gives CDR1 LNHDA, CDR2 SQIVND (reference sequence). V was pared by 7 bases and J by 8 bases, with 12 bases of the junction left unmatched. The CDR3 sequence is CASKRLAGRRDEQFF. CDR3 DNA sequence: TGTGCCAGTAAAAGGCTAGCGGGACGTCGGGATGAGCAGTTCTTC.

The genes are TRBV19 and TRBJ2-1; 7 bases map to TRBD1. The CDR3 covers 16 residues. In germline, CDR1 is LNHDA, CDR2 SQIVND (reference sequence). The junction had 12 bases not matched to a gene; V was cut back by 8 bases and J by 2 bases. CDR3 sequence reads: CASGLGGKPPYNEQFF. Here the CDR3 DNA reads TGTGCCAGTGGCCTAGGGGGCAAGCCCCCCTACAATGAGCAGTTCTTC.

The chain employs TRBV7-9 and TRBJ2-7; D unclear. The CDR3 length is 12 residues. Deletions cut 2 bases from V and 5 bases from J, with 7 bases between. Germline V gene lookup returns CDR1 SEHNR and CDR2 FQNEAQ (reference sequence). This chain's CDR3 is CASSLSSNEQYF. The DNA for the CDR3 is TGTGCCAGCAGCTTAAGTTCGAACGAGCAGTACTTC.

This clone was detected a few times. V and J are TRBV19 and TRBJ2-5; 9 bases line up with TRBD1. V gave up 5 bases and J gave up 5 bases; unmatched junction bases: 9. CDR3 size: 15 residues. CDR1 is LNHDA and CDR2 is SQIVND in the germline V gene (reference sequence). The CDR3 is CASSEGQGSIETQYF. DNA for the CDR3: TGTGCCAGTAGTGAAGGACAGGGGAGTATCGAGACCCAGTACTTC.

J is TRBJ1-1 and V is TRBV11-2; TRBD1 is a possible D gene (5 bases). CDR1 and CDR2 (germline): SGHAT, FQNNGV. V lost 1 base and J 8 bases, leaving 11 bases between the germline ends. This CDR3 has 13 residues. CDR3 protein: CASSLVVKGEAFF. The DNA for the CDR3 is TGTGCCAGCAGCTTAGTTGTCAAGGGGGAAGCTTTCTTT. Filled out from reference TRBV11-2 and TRBJ1-1, the complete variable domain reads EAGVAQSPRYKIIEKRQSVAFWCNPISGHATLYWYQQILGQGPKLLIQFQNNGVVDDSQLPKDRFSAERLKGVDSTLKIQPAKLEDSAVYLCASSLVVKGEAFFGQGTRLTVV.

Written as DNA, the CDR3 is TGTGCCAGCAGCACAGAAGCTAACTATGGCTACACCTTC. Translating it yields CASSTEANYGYTF. This sequence joins TRBV7-3 and TRBJ1-2; D gene unclear. CDR1 is SGHTA, CDR2 FQGTGA, per germline. V gave up 5 bases and J gave up 0 bases, with 7 bases separating them. The CDR3 is made up of 13 amino acids. Based on the CDR3 plus reference TRBV7-3 and TRBJ1-2, the full variable domain is GAGVSQTPSNKVTEKGKYVELRCDPISGHTALYWYRQSLGQGPEFLIYFQGTGAADDSGLPNDRFFAVRPEGSVSTLKIQRTERGDSAVYLCASSTEANYGYTFGSGTRLTVV.

The genes are TRBV4-2 and TRBJ1-1, with D unclear. V shed 0 bases and J shed 5 bases, with 13 bases lying between them. CDR3 length equals 15 residues. Per the germline V gene, CDR1 is LGHNA and CDR2 is YNFKEQ. The CDR3 DNA sequence: TGTGCCAGCAGCCAAGATAGCGTGCCGTGGACTGAAGCTTTCTTT. It is translated as CASSQDSVPWTEAFF.

CDR3 region: CASSFYSSGNTIYF. The CDR3 DNA reads as TGTGCCAGCAGTTTCTACAGCTCTGGAAACACCATATATTTT. This sequence joins TRBV6-6 and TRBJ1-3; D not certain. Trimming took off 4 bases at V and 0 bases at J, with 7 bases between the two ends. CDR1 is MNHNY, CDR2 SVGAGI, per germline (reference sequence). The CDR3 is 14 residues long.

The V gene is TRBV6-4, the J gene TRBJ2-1, with 7 positions matching TRBD2. Germline CDR1 reads MRHNA; CDR2 reads SNTAGT. The ends lost 3 bases at V and 9 bases at J; junction bases unmatched: 11. The CDR3 spans 15 residues. CDR3 nucleotides: TGTGCCAGCAGTGAAGGCGGGAGCCATGGGGGTGAGCAGTTCTTC. It translates to CASSEGGSHGGEQFF.

In its sample, this clone was seen once. The gene calls are TRBV19 and TRBJ2-7, with 7 nucleotides matching TRBD1. In germline, CDR1 is LNHDA, CDR2 SQIVND (reference sequence). V dropped 1 base and J dropped 2; count of bases not matched to a gene: 8. The CDR3 is 16 amino acids. CDR3 residues: CASSIAGTANPYEQYF. The CDR3 DNA is TGTGCCAGTAGTATAGCTGGGACAGCAAACCCCTACGAGCAGTACTTC.

The CDR3 region is CASSPIREPAGELFF. The CDR3 DNA reads as TGTGCCAGCAGCCCGATCCGGGAGCCGGCCGGGGAGCTGTTTTTT. This chain links TRBV11-2 with TRBJ2-2; maybe TRBD2 (6 bases). V was clipped by 5 bases and J by 6 bases, with 16 bases between them. Germline CDR1 and CDR2: SGHAT and FQNNGV. This CDR3 comprises 15 residues.